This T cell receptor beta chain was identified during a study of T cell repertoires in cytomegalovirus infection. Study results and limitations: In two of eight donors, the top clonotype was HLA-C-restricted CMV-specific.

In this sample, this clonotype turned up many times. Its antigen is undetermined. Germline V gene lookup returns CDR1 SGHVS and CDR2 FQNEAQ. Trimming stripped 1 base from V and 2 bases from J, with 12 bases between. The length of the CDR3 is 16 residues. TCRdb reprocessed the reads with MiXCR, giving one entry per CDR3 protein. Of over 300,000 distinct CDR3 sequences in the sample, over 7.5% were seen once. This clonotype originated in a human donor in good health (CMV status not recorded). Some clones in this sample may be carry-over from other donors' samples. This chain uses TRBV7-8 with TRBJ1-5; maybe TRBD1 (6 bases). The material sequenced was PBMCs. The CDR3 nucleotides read TGTGCCAGCAGCTTAGGGGGGCGCCTCGGCAATCAGCCCCAGCATTTT. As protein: CASSLGGRLGNQPQHF.